Presented here are 18 T cell receptor beta chains from one specimen sequenced in a study of glioma-infiltrating T cells (dated by TCRdb to the mid-2010s). Sequencing was carried out with an Illumina MiSeq. The iRepertoire nested amplicon-rescue multiplex PCR (arm-PCR) platform was used to amplify TCR alpha and beta CDR3 regions from RNA. The public reads were reanalyzed by TCRdb: fastp trimming at Q25, MiXCR alignment, in-frame beta chains only. Here each entry gathers all rows of one CDR3 protein and keeps the most common genes and DNA. The sample has around 93,000 distinct CDR3 sequences on record, approximately 42% of them singletons. The biggest ten clones account for around two fifths of the sample. Input material: glioma tissue, nonneoplastic brain tissue, or PBMCs (not recorded which). These receptors were obtained from a human donor with low-grade glioma or glioblastoma, undergoing nonglioma brain surgery, or in good health (not recorded which).

This clonotype was counted many times. The gene calls are TRBV20-1 and TRBJ2-7, with 7 positions matching TRBD1. CDR1 DFQATT and CDR2 SNEGSKA come from the germline V gene (reference sequence). The V gene end was trimmed by 5 bases and the J gene end by 5 bases; junction bases not matched to a gene: 9. This CDR3 has 13 amino acids. CDR3 loop: CSAPGTALDEQYF. CDR3 bases: TGCAGTGCTCCCGGGACAGCACTTGACGAGCAGTACTTC.

To note about this clonotype: The conserved final phenylalanine or tryptophan is absent from the CDR3, which likely points to a read error. This rearrangement joins TRBV28 to TRBJ1-1, with TRBD1 as a possible D gene (5 bases). Germline V gene sequence: CDR1 MDHEN, CDR2 SYDVKM. The CDR3 contains 12 residues. This CDR3 is CDITGPNTEAFS. Here the CDR3 DNA reads TGTGACATCACGGGGCCGAACACTGAAGCTTTCTCT.

Worth noting for this clonotype: This may be a read error, as it is one base from a much larger clone. This chain connects TRBV19 to TRBJ2-1; the match to TRBD2 covers 8 bases. Germline V lookup: CDR1 LNHDA, CDR2 SQIVND (reference sequence). The CDR3 length is 16 residues. The trim removed 4 bases at V and 0 bases at J, leaving 5 bases unmatched. CDR3 nucleotide sequence: TGTGCCAGTAGTACTCAGGCGGGGGGCTCCTACAATGAGCAGTTCTTC. This codes for CASSTQAGGSYNEQFF.

The rearrangement joins TRBV29-1 to TRBJ2-3; D is unresolved. In germline, CDR1 is SQVTM, CDR2 ANQGSEA. The CDR3 is 14 residues long. V was cut by 3 bases and J by 0 bases, with 10 bases left in between. CDR3 in DNA: TGCAGCGTTGATCCAGAGTCTAGCACAGATACGCAGTATTTT. Encoded protein: CSVDPESSTDTQYF.

Regarding this clonotype: It may be a read error: a sequence one base away is much more abundant. This sequence joins TRBV19 and TRBJ2-7, with D possibly TRBD2 on 6 matching bases. The germline gives CDR1 LNHDA, CDR2 SQIVND (reference sequence). The CDR3 consists of 15 residues. CDR3 region: CASSPDGRRGSGQCF. In DNA, the CDR3 is TGTGCCAGTAGCCCAGATGGGCGTCGGGGGTCAGGGCAGTGCTTC.

As regards this clonotype: A much more abundant neighbour one base away suggests this may be a read error. The genes are TRBV5-1 and TRBJ1-1; D is undetermined. This CDR3 is 15 amino acids long. From germline, CDR1 is SGHRS and CDR2 YFSETQ. In DNA, the CDR3 is TGCGCCAGCAGCTTGGAAGGGTCAGCGTCCACTGCAGCTTTCTTT. Amino acids: CASSLEGSASTAAFF. The full variable domain, its missing parts supplied by reference TRBV5-1 and TRBJ1-1, is KAGVTQTPRYLIKTRGQQVTLSCSPISGHRSVSWYQQTPGQGLQFLFEYFSETQRNKGNFPGRFSGRQFSNSRSEMNVSTLELGDSALYLCASSLEGSASTAAFFGQGTRLTVV.

Regarding this clonotype: Given a much more abundant clone one base away, this may be a read error. The chain couples TRBV2 to TRBJ2-3; no clear D gene. The CDR3 contains 15 residues. V was cut by 5 bases and J by 6 bases, with 18 bases left in between. Germline V CDR1 and CDR2: SNHLY, FYNNEI. The CDR3 sequence: CASSRTPTPMDTQYF. CDR3 sequence (DNA): TGTGCCAGCAGTCGAACCCCTACCCCCATGGATACGCAGTATTTT.

The genes are TRBV6-2 or TRBV6-3 and TRBJ2-7, with 11 bases aligning to TRBD2. The CDR3 is made up of 14 amino acids. Germline assignment: CDR1 MNHEY and CDR2 SVGEGT. The CDR3: CGSFASGGTKEQYF. The DNA for the CDR3 is TGTGGCAGTTTCGCTAGCGGGGGGACCAAAGAGCAGTACTTC.

In this sample, this clonotype turned up many times. The genes are TRBV7-9 and TRBJ2-1; TRBD1 matches at 9 bases. The CDR3 covers 15 residues. CDR1 and CDR2 (germline): SEHNR, FQNEAQ (reference sequence). V was pared by 3 bases and J by 7 bases, with 7 bases of the junction left unmatched. The CDR3 is CASSLGTGTINEQFF. In DNA form, the CDR3 reads TGTGCCAGCAGCTTGGGGACAGGGACAATTAATGAGCAGTTCTTC.

This clonotype showed up many times. The rearrangement links TRBV5-4 to TRBJ2-1, with TRBD2 matching over 8 bases. The germline V gene encodes CDR1 SGHNT and CDR2 YYREEE (reference sequence). The CDR3 runs to 14 residues. J lost 5 bases, V lost 6 bases, and 7 bases had no gene match. For the CDR3, the DNA is TGTGCCAGCACCCGGGCGGGGGGAAACAATGAGCAGTTCTTC. It translates to CASTRAGGNNEQFF.

The genes are TRBV6-6 and TRBJ2-7, with TRBD2 matching over 7 bases. The germline CDR1 and CDR2 sequences are MNHNY and SVGAGI (reference sequence). V shed 11 bases, J shed 3 bases, and the junction held 10 bases outside the gene matches. The CDR3 totals 13 residues. The DNA for the CDR3 is TGTGCCGGCATTTCTCCGGGGGGCTACGAGCAGTACTTC. Translated: CAGISPGGYEQYF.

This clonotype was recorded many times. The chain has TRBV5-1 and TRBJ2-7, with a possible D match to TRBD1 (5 bases). Germline assignment: CDR1 SGHRS and CDR2 YFSETQ. V was clipped by 7 bases and J by 0 bases, with 11 bases between them. The CDR3 runs to 13 residues. The CDR3 nucleotides are TGCGCCAGCGGTGAGACAGCCTCCTACGAGCAGTACTTC. Translating it yields CASGETASYEQYF.

This clonotype was seen repeatedly, ten times or more. This chain links TRBV5-5 with TRBJ2-3, with TRBD1 identical over 8 bases. Germline V gene data show CDR1 as SGHKS and CDR2 as YYEKEE (reference sequence). The V and J ends lost 0 bases and 7 bases, in that order; junction bases with no gene match: 4. The CDR3 sequence is 14 residues long. DNA of the CDR3: TGTGCCAGCAGCTTGGGGCAGGGGGCGTATACGCAGTATTTT. It is translated as CASSLGQGAYTQYF.

Concerning this clonotype itself: Since a much larger clone is just one base distant, this may be a read error. J is TRBJ2-1 and V is TRBV11-2; D is possibly TRBD2 (7 bases). Germline V gene data show CDR1 as SGHAT and CDR2 as FQNNGV. The CDR3 sequence is 15 residues long. The CDR3 spells CASNLWGGAYNEQFF. The CDR3 nucleotides read TGTGCCAGCAACTTATGGGGGGGGGCATACAATGAGCAGTTCTTC.

The table lists this clonotype with many counts. The chain carries TRBV6-6 and TRBJ2-2; 8 bases map to TRBD1. CDR1 and CDR2 (germline): MNHNY, SVGAGI (reference sequence). The trim removed 0 bases at V and 4 bases at J, leaving 4 bases unmatched. This CDR3 contains 16 residues. Here the CDR3 DNA reads TGTGCCAGCAGTTACTCTCAGGACAGGGCCACCGGGGAGCTGTTTTTT. It yields the protein CASSYSQDRATGELFF.

This clonotype appeared many times. The genes are TRBV7-2 and TRBJ2-1, with 7 bases identical to TRBD2. Per the germline V gene, CDR1 is SGHTA and CDR2 is FQGNSA. J was trimmed by 4 bases and V by 4 bases; bases with no gene match: 7. The CDR3 totals 15 residues. For the CDR3, the DNA is TGTGCCAGCAGCTGGGGCGGCGGGAGATACAATGAGCAGTTCTTC. Amino acids: CASSWGGGRYNEQFF.

As regards this clonotype: One junction end does not reproduce the germline sequence, and a read error may be involved. This chain connects TRBV6-6 to TRBJ2-7; D gene uncertain. In germline, CDR1 is MNHNY, CDR2 SVGAGI (reference sequence). The CDR3 is 13 residues long. In DNA form, the CDR3 reads TGTGCCAGCAGTGACATACTGGGGTACGAGCAGTCCTTC. Its translation is CASSDILGYEQSF.

There are many counts of this clonotype. V gene TRBV19 combines with J gene TRBJ1-3; D ambiguous. In germline, CDR1 is LNHDA, CDR2 SQIVND (reference sequence). Trimming cost V 6 bases and J 0 bases, with 18 bases left between them. The CDR3 covers 17 residues. CDR3 in DNA: TGTGCCAGTAGATTGGGTCCAGTCGCGCGCTCTGGAAACACCATATATTTT. The encoded protein is CASRLGPVARSGNTIYF.